This TCR beta chain appears in the sequencing data of a study of blood T cell repertoires in COVID-19. In the original workflow: Reference gene primer amplification yielded estimated nucleated cell counts. Sequencing was performed with immunoSEQ multiplex PCR; in TCRdb, only in-frame clones are kept and a portion is missing. V, J and clone size are those of that table, while D and trimming were read from the DNA. Of about 87,000 clones in the sample, around 90% were seen once. Per germline, CDR1 SGHAT and CDR2 FQNNGV. This CDR3 is built from 15 residues. Trimming took 0 bases from V and 10 from J, leaving 13 bases between them.

The TCR originated in a woman aged 80 or older with acute or convalescent COVID-19. Input material: peripheral blood. The chain uses TRBV11-2 and TRBJ1-6; D is possibly TRBD1 (5 bases). The CDR3 DNA reads TGTGCCAGCAGCTTAGAGGGCAGGGTAGGGTCACCCCTCCACTTT. This encodes CASSLEGRVGSPLHF.